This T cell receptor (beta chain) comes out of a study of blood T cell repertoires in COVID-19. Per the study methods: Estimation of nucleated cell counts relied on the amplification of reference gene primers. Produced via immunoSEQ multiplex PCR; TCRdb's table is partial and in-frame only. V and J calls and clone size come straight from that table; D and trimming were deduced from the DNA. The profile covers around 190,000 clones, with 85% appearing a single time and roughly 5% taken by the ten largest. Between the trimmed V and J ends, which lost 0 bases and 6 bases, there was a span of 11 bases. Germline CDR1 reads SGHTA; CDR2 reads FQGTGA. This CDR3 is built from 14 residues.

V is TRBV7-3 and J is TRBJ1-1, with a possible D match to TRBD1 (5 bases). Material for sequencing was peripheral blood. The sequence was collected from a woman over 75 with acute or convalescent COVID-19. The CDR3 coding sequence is TGTGCCAGCAGCTTAACGTTAGGGGTAGCTGAAGCTTTCTTT. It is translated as CASSLTLGVAEAFF.